This entry describes one T cell receptor (beta chain). No antigen is known for it. The ends lost 5 bases at V and 0 bases at J; junction bases unmatched: 10. The CDR3 totals 17 residues. From germline, CDR1 is LNHDA and CDR2 SQIVND (reference sequence). These data originate in a study of CD8+CD57+ T cells in acquired aplastic anemia. Study-wide background: Each DNA sample taken from sorted CD4+ and CD8+ cells came to about 3 ug on average. The study obtained about 11 million reads on average for CD4+ cells from healthy donors.

Points from the study as a whole: Patients had around 30 CD8+ CDR3 sequences in common with controls (the shared set).

Researchers used genomic DNA as the template to profile TCR beta VDJ and CDR3. TCRdb reprocessed the reads with MiXCR, giving one entry per CDR3 protein. The data contain under 150,000 distinct CDR3 sequences, around two fifths of them singletons. The sequence derives from a human donor in good health, serving as a control. Sequenced sample: sorted CD4+, CD8+, or CD8+CD57+ T cells (not recorded which) from PBMCs. The V and J genes are TRBV19 and TRBJ2-1, with TRBD2 identical over 7 bases. The CDR3 sequence is CASSGSAGLSSYNEQFF. CDR3 sequence (DNA): TGTGCCAGTAGTGGAAGTGCGGGACTAAGCTCCTACAATGAGCAGTTCTTC.